The 25 T cell receptor beta chains presented below share a single source sample, sequenced in a study of shared clonotypes between healthy human individuals (dated by TCRdb to 2020 to 2022). The method behind the library was the immunoSEQ multiplex PCR assay. The immuneACCESS repertoire file appears here via TCRdb, limited to in-frame rearrangements. These files lack a portion of the clones; in checked studies, under half of the deficit traces to unresolved V genes, and the cause of the others is not known. The sample data list 2,500,000 or so clones, and about 92% of these were observed just once. The ten largest account for over 0.12% of the sample. Sequencing was done on a sample of naive CD4+ T cells sorted from blood. This specimen's cell subset or site label, per the study, means: CD45RA+ positively selected. Receptor source: a man between 18 and 35 years old in good health.

The chain uses TRBV30 and TRBJ1-3, with D possibly being TRBD1 (6 bases). The germline V and J ends were trimmed by 0 bases and 4 bases, with 13 bases remaining between them. This CDR3 region has 15 residues. The germline gives CDR1 GTSNPN, CDR2 SVGIG (reference sequence). The CDR3 DNA follows: TGTGCCTGGAGTGTAGGGGGGAGAATAGGAAACACCATATATTTT. Its protein product is CAWSVGGRIGNTIYF.

The chain carries TRBV19 and TRBJ2-6; no firm D call. CDR3 size: 15 residues. V lost 0 bases, J lost 0 bases, and 3 bases lay in between. Per the germline V gene, CDR1 is LNHDA and CDR2 is SQIVND (reference sequence). As DNA, the CDR3 is TGTGCCAGTAGTATAGAACCCTCTGGGGCCAACGTCCTGACTTTC. Its protein is CASSIEPSGANVLTF. The full variable domain, in which reference TRBV19 and TRBJ2-6 provide the parts outside the CDR3, is DGGITQSPKYLFRKEGQNVTLSCEQNLNHDAMYWYRQDPGQGLRLIYYSQIVNDFQKGDIAEGYSVSREKKESFPLTVTSAQKNPTAFYLCASSIEPSGANVLTFGAGSRLTVL.

This clone was seen more than once but under ten times. The chain recombines TRBV9 with TRBJ2-5; D may be TRBD2 (6 bases). Germline V gene lookup returns CDR1 SGDLS and CDR2 YYNGEE. V was shortened by 2 bases and J by 1 base, with 12 bases between the two germline ends. CDR3 size: 15 residues. The CDR3 region is CASSVGRLVQETQYF. The DNA for the CDR3 is TGTGCCAGCAGCGTGGGGCGACTAGTCCAAGAGACCCAGTACTTC.

This chain connects TRBV10-3 to TRBJ2-7, with no clear D. CDR3 length equals 14 residues. V lost 3 bases to trimming and J lost 3 bases, with 12 bases between them. CDR1 is ENHRY, CDR2 SYGVKD, per germline. CDR3 in DNA: TGTGCCATCAGTGACGGCGTCAACCGCTACGAGCAGTACTTC. It codes for CAISDGVNRYEQYF.

The chain has TRBV6-6 and TRBJ1-2; D gene uncertain. Germline CDR1 MNHNY, CDR2 SVGAGI (reference sequence). Trimming stripped 6 bases from V and 2 bases from J, with 16 bases between. The CDR3 runs to 15 residues. CDR3 protein: CASSPRGVQNYGYTF. The CDR3 nucleotides are TGTGCCAGCAGCCCCCGAGGAGTACAGAACTATGGCTACACCTTC.

The chain recombines TRBV14 with TRBJ2-3; 8 bases map to TRBD1. Germline-derived CDR1 and CDR2 are SGHDN and FVKESK. CDR3 length: 19 amino acids. V lost 7 bases, J lost 3 bases, and 21 bases stayed unmatched. The CDR3 coding sequence is TGTGCCAGCACTACAAAGGACAGGGCCCGAAATACCCCGACAGATACGCAGTATTTT. Translated, it gives CASTTKDRARNTPTDTQYF.

CDR3 residues: CASSATGTGYEQYF. CDR3 nucleotides: TGTGCCAGCAGCGCCACCGGGACTGGGTACGAGCAGTACTTC. The chain is built from TRBV6-5 and TRBJ2-7; tentative D call: TRBD2 (6 bases). Germline assignment: CDR1 MNHEY and CDR2 SVGAGI. The V end was cut by 6 bases, the J end by 4 bases, with 16 bases between. The CDR3 covers 14 residues.

The J gene is TRBJ2-7, the V gene TRBV6-5; D is unresolved. CDR1 is MNHEY, CDR2 SVGAGI, per germline. The CDR3 sequence is 13 residues long. Trimming took off 2 bases at V and 3 bases at J, with 8 bases between the two ends. CDR3 sequence: CASSYRPHYEQYF. The CDR3 DNA follows: TGTGCCAGCAGTTACCGGCCCCACTACGAGCAGTACTTC.

The V and J genes are TRBV7-3 and TRBJ2-7; 8 nucleotides line up with TRBD2. V lost 2 bases, J lost 0 bases, and 3 bases stayed unmatched. The CDR3 has 15 amino acids. CDR1 and CDR2 (germline): SGHTA, FQGTGA. The CDR3 coding sequence is TGTGCCAGCAGCTTAGAACTAGCGGCCTCCTACGAGCAGTACTTC. This translates into CASSLELAASYEQYF.

The CDR3: CASSQDRGTLSGANVLTF. Here the CDR3 DNA reads TGCGCCAGCAGCCAAGACAGGGGGACCCTGTCTGGGGCCAACGTCCTGACTTTC. The chain recombines TRBV4-1 with TRBJ2-6; 7 bases match TRBD1. The CDR3 is 18 residues long. J gave up 1 base and V 0 bases, and 6 bases lay outside the gene matches. CDR1 is MGHRA, CDR2 YSYEKL, per germline.

The chain links TRBV5-5 to TRBJ2-5; the D gene is possibly TRBD2 (5 bases). Germline-derived CDR1 and CDR2 are SGHKS and YYEKEE (reference sequence). Trimming stripped 4 bases from V and 5 bases from J, with 27 bases between. The CDR3 is made up of 18 amino acids. DNA of the CDR3: TGTGCCAGCAGCCCCCGGGGTGGCACGTCTCCCGGGTCTGAGACCCAGTACTTC. Translating gives CASSPRGGTSPGSETQYF.

J is TRBJ2-3 and V is TRBV7-2, with D possibly being TRBD2 (5 bases). The ends were cut back, 5 bases at V and 4 bases at J, with 19 bases in the middle. CDR3 size: 16 residues. CDR1 and CDR2 from the germline V gene are SGHTA and FQGNSA. CDR3: CASSLVSRVESDTQYF. In DNA form, the CDR3 reads TGTGCCAGCAGCCTAGTCTCGAGGGTCGAATCAGATACGCAGTATTTT.

CDR3 sequence: CASSESSGTSTDTQYF. CDR3 in DNA: TGCGCCAGCAGTGAGAGTAGCGGGACCAGCACAGATACGCAGTATTTT. This chain links TRBV10-1 with TRBJ2-3, with 8 nucleotides matching TRBD2. V shed 2 bases, J shed 0 bases, and the junction held 4 bases outside the gene matches. CDR3 length: 16 amino acids. Germline loops: CDR1 WNHNN, CDR2 SYGVQD (reference sequence).

This clone has only one observation. The junction differs from germline at one of its ends, possibly a read error. CDR3 region: CAWRGAYGQYF. CDR3 in DNA: TGTGCCTGGAGGGGGGCCTACGGGCAGTACTTC. The V gene is TRBV30, the J gene TRBJ2-7; TRBD1 might be the D (6 bases). CDR3 length equals 11 residues. CDR1 and CDR2 (germline): GTSNPN, SVGIG (reference sequence).

To note about this clone: Other DNA sequences from this sample encode an identical CDR3 as well. The rearrangement joins TRBV6-5 to TRBJ1-5, with a tentative D call TRBD1 (6 bases). V lost 2 bases to trimming and J lost 4 bases, with 9 bases between them. The CDR3 has 14 residues. Germline lookup yields CDR1 MNHEY and CDR2 SVGAGI. CDR3 region: CASSYRRGNQPQHF. The CDR3 nucleotides are TGTGCCAGCAGTTACAGGAGGGGGAATCAGCCCCAGCATTTT.

V usage is TRBV7-9 and J usage is TRBJ2-4; 9 bases fit TRBD1. The length of the CDR3 is 16 residues. V gave up 1 base and J gave up 0 bases; unmatched junction bases: 1. Looked up from germline, CDR1 is SEHNR and CDR2 is FQNEAQ (reference sequence). In nucleotides, the CDR3 is TGTGCCAGCAGCTTAGGGACAGGGGTAGCCAAAAACATTCAGTACTTC. Translated: CASSLGTGVAKNIQYF.

This clone was detected once. The chain has TRBV13 and TRBJ2-1, with D hard to call. Germline loops: CDR1 PRHDT, CDR2 FYEKMQ (reference sequence). The V gene lost 3 bases and the J gene lost 7 bases, with 4 bases spanning the gap. There are 11 residues in the CDR3. The CDR3 sequence is CASSFSNEQFF. The CDR3 DNA is TGTGCCAGCAGCTTTAGTAATGAGCAGTTCTTC.

This clone was found once. The chain couples TRBV10-3 to TRBJ2-3; the D is unclear. V was shortened by 2 bases and J by 4 bases, with 4 bases between the two germline ends. The CDR3 spans 12 residues. In germline, CDR1 is ENHRY, CDR2 SYGVKD. CDR3 region: CAISEGSDTQYF. The CDR3 bases are TGTGCCATCAGTGAGGGTTCAGATACGCAGTATTTT.

This chain connects TRBV5-6 to TRBJ1-5; 7 bases are shared with TRBD1. Trimming at V came to 4 bases and at J to 1 base, leaving 2 bases not matched to a gene. Germline V CDR1 and CDR2: SGHDT, YYEEEE. This CDR3 region has 14 residues. The CDR3 bases are TGTGCCAGCAGCACAGGGGCGAGCAATCAGCCCCAGCATTTT. Amino acids: CASSTGASNQPQHF.

This clone was observed a few times. V is TRBV2 and J is TRBJ1-2; tentative D call: TRBD1 (5 bases). This CDR3 comprises 13 residues. V was pared by 3 bases and J by 8 bases, with 13 bases between. Germline V gene lookup returns CDR1 SNHLY and CDR2 FYNNEI. CDR3 coding DNA: TGTGCCAGCAGTGATCAGGGAATGTGGGGCTACACCTTC. Translation: CASSDQGMWGYTF.

The chain links TRBV30 to TRBJ2-1, with D tentatively TRBD1 or TRBD2 (5 bases each). CDR1 is GTSNPN, CDR2 SVGIG, per germline (reference sequence). V was cut by 4 bases and J by 8 bases, with 12 bases left in between. The CDR3 has 12 amino acids. CDR3 loop: CAWTGARHEQFF. The CDR3, as DNA: TGTGCCTGGACCGGGGCCCGTCATGAGCAGTTCTTC.

This chain links TRBV27 with TRBJ2-7, with 11 bases identical to TRBD2. V was pared by 5 bases and J by 4 bases, with 19 bases of the junction left unmatched. The CDR3 is 19 residues long. CDR1 is MNHEY, CDR2 SMNVEV, per germline (reference sequence). The CDR3 reads CASSNLGWASGGNRYEQYF. CDR3 bases: TGTGCCAGCAGTAACCTAGGGTGGGCTAGCGGGGGGAATAGGTACGAGCAGTACTTC.

The chain is built from TRBV6-5 and TRBJ2-2, with TRBD1 matching 10 bases. CDR1 is MNHEY, CDR2 SVGAGI, per germline. This CDR3 spans 15 amino acids. Losses at the gene ends were 6 bases for V and 4 bases for J; bases not matched to a gene: 5. CDR3 sequence reads: CASRRDRGLTGELFF. The CDR3 DNA sequence: TGTGCCAGCAGACGCGACAGGGGGCTCACCGGGGAGCTGTTTTTT.

This chain joins TRBV10-3 and TRBJ1-5; D perhaps matches TRBD1 (6 bases). Per the germline V gene, CDR1 is ENHRY and CDR2 is SYGVKD. The CDR3 length is 14 residues. V shed 3 bases and J shed 1 base, with 7 bases lying between them. In nucleotides, the CDR3 is TGTGCCATCAGTGACACAGGGAGCAATCAGCCCCAGCATTTT. Its protein product is CAISDTGSNQPQHF.

As concerns this clone: This CDR3 is also generated by other DNA sequences in the sample. The V gene is TRBV5-1, the J gene TRBJ1-4, with TRBD1 matching over 7 bases. The CDR3 has 15 residues. The V gene end was trimmed by 4 bases and the J gene end by 0 bases; junction bases not matched to a gene: 3. Germline CDR1 SGHRS, CDR2 YFSETQ. The CDR3 sequence is CASSPDRATNEKLFF. The CDR3 bases are TGCGCCAGCAGCCCCGACAGGGCAACTAATGAAAAACTGTTTTTT. Together with reference TRBV5-1 and TRBJ1-4, the CDR3 gives the full variable domain: KAGVTQTPRYLIKTRGQQVTLSCSPISGHRSVSWYQQTPGQGLQFLFEYFSETQRNKGNFPGRFSGRQFSNSRSEMNVSTLELGDSALYLCASSPDRATNEKLFFGSGTQLSVL.